The 9 T cell receptor beta chains below were found in one sample sequenced in a study of blood T cell repertoires in COVID-19. Data came from immunoSEQ multiplex PCR; TCRdb stores just in-frame clones and leaves some out. The sample lists about 180,000 clones; about 85% were seen once. Sequencing used peripheral blood. The receptors shown here come from a woman aged 80 or over with acute or convalescent COVID-19.

The chain is built from TRBV7-6 and TRBJ2-3; TRBD2 matches 8 bases. V dropped 0 bases and J dropped 3; count of bases not matched to a gene: 8. Germline assignment: CDR1 SGHVS and CDR2 FNYEAQ. This CDR3 comprises 17 residues. The CDR3 bases are TGTGCCAGCAGCTTAGCTCTCACGGGCGGGGGGACAGATACGCAGTATTTT. It is translated as CASSLALTGGGTDTQYF.

The chain employs TRBV4-3 and TRBJ2-1; TRBD1 matches at 9 bases. After removal of 0 bases from V and 5 bases from J, the junction contained 8 bases not matched to a gene. This CDR3 contains 17 residues. Per the germline V gene, CDR1 is LGHNA and CDR2 is YSLEER. CDR3 region: CASSQDILGQGHNEQFF. Written as DNA, the CDR3 is TGCGCCAGCAGCCAAGATATCCTTGGACAGGGGCACAATGAGCAGTTCTTC.

The chain carries TRBV6-2 or TRBV6-3 and TRBJ1-3, with TRBD1 as a possible D gene (5 bases). Germline values: CDR1 MNHEY, CDR2 SVGEGT. With 5 bases removed from V and 0 bases from J, the gap between germline ends came to 11 bases. CDR3 length: 15 amino acids. DNA for the CDR3: TGTGCCAGCAGTCGAGCCGGGGGCTCTGGAAACACCATATATTTT. Protein product: CASSRAGGSGNTIYF.

This chain joins TRBV5-6 and TRBJ2-1; D remains unclear. V was cut by 4 bases and J by 13 bases, with 18 bases left in between. Germline V lookup: CDR1 SGHDT, CDR2 YYEEEE. The CDR3 is 13 amino acids. CDR3 nucleotide sequence: TGTGCCAGCAGCCCTGGCGGCCGAGTCAGACAGTTCTTC. This sequence encodes CASSPGGRVRQFF.

This clone was detected a few times. The chain uses TRBV6-1 and TRBJ2-5; perhaps TRBD2 as D (7 bases). The germline V gene encodes CDR1 MNHNS and CDR2 SASEGT. This CDR3 is 16 amino acids long. Trimming took 1 base from V and 1 from J, leaving 13 bases between them. CDR3 sequence (DNA): TGTGCCAGCAGTGAAGTAGTGCGGGGGCTCCAAGAGACCCAGTACTTC. Translated: CASSEVVRGLQETQYF.

In its sample, this clone was seen once. CDR3 protein: CASSPPGGRLSKQYF. The CDR3 nucleotides read TGTGCCAGCAGCCCACCAGGGGGCCGCCTGTCCAAGCAGTACTTC. V gene TRBV6-2 or TRBV6-3 combines with J gene TRBJ2-7; TRBD1 aligns across 8 bases. The CDR3 sequence is 15 residues long. V shed 6 bases and J 8 bases; nucleotides not matched to a gene: 15. The germline CDR1 and CDR2 sequences are MNHEY and SVGEGT.

J is TRBJ2-7 and V is TRBV29-1; 15 bases line up with TRBD2. Losses at the gene ends were 5 bases for V and 2 bases for J; bases not matched to a gene: 10. The germline gives CDR1 SQVTM, CDR2 ANQGSEA. CDR3 length: 17 amino acids. Here the CDR3 reads CSVRGTSGGPSAYEQYF. The CDR3 nucleotides read TGCAGCGTTAGGGGGACTAGCGGGGGGCCCAGTGCCTACGAGCAGTACTTC.

The chain uses TRBV24-1 and TRBJ2-5; 8 nucleotides match TRBD1. The CDR3 is 14 amino acids. Germline assignment: CDR1 KGHDR and CDR2 SFDVKD. The J segment lost 3 bases and the V segment lost 3 bases, leaving 2 bases of the junction unmatched. This CDR3 is CATSDPDREETQYF. In nucleotides, the CDR3 is TGTGCCACCAGTGATCCGGACAGGGAAGAGACCCAGTACTTC.

V gene TRBV7-8 combines with J gene TRBJ1-1; D ambiguous. The germline V and J ends were trimmed by 3 bases and 6 bases, with 14 bases remaining between them. Germline V gene lookup returns CDR1 SGHVS and CDR2 FQNEAQ. The CDR3 runs to 14 residues. The CDR3 bases are TGTGCCAGCAGCTTTGCGGCGGTGGTGGCTGAAGCTTTCTTT. This encodes CASSFAAVVAEAFF.